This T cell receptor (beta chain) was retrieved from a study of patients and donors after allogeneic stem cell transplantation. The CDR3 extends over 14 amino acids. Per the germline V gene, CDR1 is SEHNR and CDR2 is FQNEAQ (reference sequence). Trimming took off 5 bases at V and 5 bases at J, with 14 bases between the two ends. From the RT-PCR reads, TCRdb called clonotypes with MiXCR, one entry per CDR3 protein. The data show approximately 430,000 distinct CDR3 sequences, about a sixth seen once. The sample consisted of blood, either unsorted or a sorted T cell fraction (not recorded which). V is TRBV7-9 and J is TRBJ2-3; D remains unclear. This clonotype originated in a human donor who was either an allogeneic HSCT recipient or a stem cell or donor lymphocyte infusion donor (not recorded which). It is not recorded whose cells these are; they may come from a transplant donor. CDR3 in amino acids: CASSPPSGVDTQYF. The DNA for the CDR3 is TGTGCCAGCAGCCCCCCGAGTGGAGTAGATACGCAGTATTTT.